This T cell receptor (beta chain) was recorded in a study of cytomegalovirus exposure and HLA in healthy donors (dated by TCRdb to 2016 to 2017). Regarding the complete study: According to a later analysis, the 120 or so validation repertoires were produced on the same platform as the 680 or so repertoires of the first cohort. The study was designed to test whether signatures of past pathogen exposure could be identified by cataloging public T cell receptors. In addition to the first cohort of 650 to 800 subjects, a separate validation cohort of approximately 120 different subjects was used. To predict cytomegalovirus infection status, the study brought together high-throughput TCR immunosequencing, statistical association of individual TCRs with disease status, and machine learning. The investigation overall reported the following: A few of the identified cytomegalovirus-associated TCR beta chains were confirmed in vitro to be specific for cytomegalovirus antigens. Subsequent analysis determined that TCRs grouped into clusters in the first cohort also showed a tendency toward co-occurrence across the 120 validation repertoires, and 85% to 95% of cluster scores exceeded 0. Cytomegalovirus status was reported to be diagnosed by the classifier with high specificity and sensitivity in both the original and validation cohorts. Most TCR sequences were observed very rarely across donors, whereas some public TCRs were present in many individuals. A total of fewer than 200 TCR beta chains were listed by the study as associated with cytomegalovirus. The validation cohort had no HLA typing available for a later analysis, so co-occurrence within that cohort was assessed over all 120 or so repertoires. The authors suggested that the approach could potentially be extended to other disease states and immunological phenotypes.

This clone was detected once. This clone's antigen is unknown. No base qualities exist here, and no much larger clone lies one base off it. From the cysteine through the phenylalanine, the CDR3 covers 16 amino acids. The DNA shown is the 48-base CDR3, in frame from base 1. As encoded in the germline V gene (reference sequence), CDR1 is SEHNR while CDR2 is FQNEAQ. V is pared back by 6 bases and J by 7 bases, with 22 bases lying between the germline termini. The library relied on the immunoSEQ multiplex PCR assay. As for the authors' bioinformatics: A statistical classification framework was developed to diagnose cytomegalovirus status using the catalog of TCR beta chain sequences. TCRdb provides this immuneACCESS table in a form limited to in-frame rearrangements. Some clones are lacking; in checked studies, under half of them reflect an unresolved V gene, and why the rest are absent is not known. That table supplies the V and J calls and clone size; D and trimming were determined from the DNA. The sample table shows about 140,000 clones, and roughly 93% are seen once. Less than 2% of the sample is held by the ten biggest clonotypes.

The donors were included in the validation cohort of 90 to 150 subjects, a group kept apart from the roughly 730-subject first cohort. The receptor's source is a man in his late teens or twenties in good health and CMV-seropositive. Here the chain combines TRBV7-9 and TRBJ1-3; the D gene is possibly TRBD1, with 6 bases matching. Sequences were obtained from PBMCs. In nucleotides, the sequence is TGTGCCAGCAGGGAAGACGAAGGGGACAAGCGGAACACCATATATTTT. It is translated as CASREDEGDKRNTIYF. Supplemented by the reference TRBV7-9 and TRBJ1-3 proteins around the CDR3, the complete variable domain is DTGVSQNPRHKITKRGQNVTFRCDPISEHNRLYWYRQTLGQGPEFLTYFQNEAQLEKSRLLSDRFSAERPKGSFSTLEIQRTEQGDSAMYLCASREDEGDKRNTIYFGEGSWLTVV.